The clone carrying this TCR beta chain was seen at least ten times. Its antigen is not identified. The CDR3 runs to 15 residues. Between the trimmed V and J ends, which lost 7 bases and 2 bases, there was a span of 17 bases. Germline loops: CDR1 SNHLY, CDR2 FYNNEI. The sample originates from a study of T-cell memory formation after mild COVID-19. The 5'RACE method, run with constant-segment primers, produced TCR alpha and TCR beta cDNA libraries (carrying sample barcodes and UMIs). One entry per CDR3 protein, called by TCRdb with MiXCR from the 5' RACE reads. The sample holds 29,000 or so distinct CDR3 sequences; approximately 12% are singletons and the top ten take about 15%. Study-level points and caveats: Cross-reactive memory seemingly joined, as some responding clones were found in pre-infection memory. Of the contracting clones, CD4+ ones lay mainly in CM and EM, and CD8+ ones in EMRA. Later expanders leaned CD4+, whereas day 15 to 85 contracting clones were balanced CD4/CD8.

This chain uses TRBV2 with TRBJ2-5; D possibly corresponds to TRBD2 (5 bases). Sequencing was performed on PBMCs or a T cell subset sorted from them (not recorded which). This TCR was sampled from an adult woman who had mild COVID-19 (a few samples of this study predate the infection). Cell type and time point are not known. CDR3 DNA sequence: TGTGCCAGCACCGAGGGTGATTTAGGACAAGAGACCCAGTACTTC. It encodes CASTEGDLGQETQYF.